Described below is a single T cell receptor (beta chain) sequence and its context. As handled by the study authors: Amplifying reference gene primers gave estimates of nucleated cell counts. TCRdb's table, derived via immunoSEQ multiplex PCR, lists solely in-frame clones and lacks some. The V and J calls and clone size were taken over from that table, and D and trimming were inferred from the DNA. The repertoire holds 300,000 to 400,000 clones, with 85% as singletons. Researchers sorted participants into cohorts using their self-reported clinical history. Germline-derived CDR1 and CDR2 are GTSNPN and SVGIG (reference sequence). Germline trimming cut 1 base from V and 16 bases from J; bases unmatched to any gene: 12. This CDR3 spans 14 amino acids. These data belong to a study of blood T cell repertoires in COVID-19.

The sequencing sample was made of PBMCs or T cells enriched from blood (not recorded which). The TCR originated in a woman aged 25 to 39 who had been exposed to COVID-19. This chain joins TRBV30 and TRBJ2-1, with TRBD2 identical over 11 bases. The CDR3 sequence: CAWSESPLAGGQFF. DNA for the CDR3: TGTGCCTGGAGTGAATCGCCTCTAGCGGGAGGACAATTCTTC.